A single sample is the source of the 28 T cell receptor beta chains below, sequenced in a study of shared clonotypes between healthy human individuals. The table came from immunoSEQ multiplex PCR; TCRdb's copy has only in-frame clones and leaves some out. The sample comprises roughly 1 million clones, about 77% of which are singletons, and about 1.5% rests with the top ten. The material sequenced was memory CD4+ T cells sorted from blood. Specified subset: CD45RA-negative fraction. The receptors derive from a man aged 18 to 30 in good health.

The DNA for the CDR3 is TGTGCCAGCAGCCCGTGGCAGGGCGGGGATGAGCAGTTCTTC. Protein sequence: CASSPWQGGDEQFF. The V and J genes are TRBV7-9 and TRBJ2-1, with D perhaps TRBD2 (6 bases). Trimming cost V 5 bases and J 8 bases, with 16 bases left between them. Germline V lookup: CDR1 SEHNR, CDR2 FQNEAQ (reference sequence). The CDR3 length is 14 residues.

CDR3 coding DNA: TGTGCCAGTAGTATAGGGGTTATGAGGGACCCCTCCTGGGGCACCGGGGAGCTGTTTTTT. Translated: CASSIGVMRDPSWGTGELFF. The gene calls are TRBV19 and TRBJ2-2; D tentatively reads TRBD1 or TRBD2 (5 bases each). The germline V gene has CDR1 LNHDA and CDR2 SQIVND (reference sequence). Between the trimmed V and J ends, which lost 1 base and 4 bases, there was a span of 25 bases. This CDR3 contains 20 residues.

The rearrangement joins TRBV5-1 to TRBJ2-3; TRBD1 matches at 7 bases. The CDR3 covers 14 residues. Germline CDR1 SGHRS, CDR2 YFSETQ. J gave up 0 bases and V 4 bases, and 2 bases lay outside the gene matches. The CDR3 DNA follows: TGCGCCAGCAGCGAGGGGGCAAGCACAGATACGCAGTATTTT. It yields the protein CASSEGASTDTQYF. Full variable domain (remainder filled in from reference TRBV5-1 and TRBJ2-3): KAGVTQTPRYLIKTRGQQVTLSCSPISGHRSVSWYQQTPGQGLQFLFEYFSETQRNKGNFPGRFSGRQFSNSRSEMNVSTLELGDSALYLCASSEGASTDTQYFGPGTRLTVL.

This rearrangement joins TRBV5-1 to TRBJ1-2, with 8 bases aligning to TRBD1. The J segment lost 7 bases and the V segment lost 0 bases, leaving 11 bases of the junction unmatched. The germline CDR1 and CDR2 sequences are SGHRS and YFSETQ. The length of the CDR3 is 16 residues. The CDR3 region has the DNA TGCGCCAGCAGCTTGGACCCCGACAGGGGATCTCTTGGCTACACCTTC. Translation: CASSLDPDRGSLGYTF.

The chain uses TRBV5-1 and TRBJ2-3; 7 nucleotides agree with TRBD2. The trim removed 4 bases at V and 5 bases at J, leaving 7 bases unmatched. CDR1 and CDR2 from the germline V gene are SGHRS and YFSETQ. The CDR3 loop spans 14 amino acids. The CDR3 sequence: CASSLGGVRDTQYF. For the CDR3, the DNA is TGCGCCAGCAGCCTGGGAGGGGTGCGAGATACGCAGTATTTT.

The table lists this clone with many counts. Other DNA sequences in the sample encode the same CDR3. The V gene is TRBV18, the J gene TRBJ1-2; D is possibly TRBD1 (5 bases). V lost 3 bases to trimming and J lost 3 bases, with 8 bases between them. The CDR3 sequence is 13 residues long. The germline V gene encodes CDR1 KGHSH and CDR2 LQKENI. The CDR3 DNA sequence: TGTGCCAGCTCACCTGGGACGGACTATGGCTACACCTTC. Translating gives CASSPGTDYGYTF.

The genes are TRBV6-5 and TRBJ2-7; no definite D call. Trimming cost V 2 bases and J 5 bases, with 10 bases left between them. The CDR3 sequence is 13 residues long. Germline CDR1 and CDR2: MNHEY and SVGAGI. The CDR3 sequence: CASSYGQYNEQYF. The CDR3 bases are TGTGCCAGCAGTTACGGGCAGTACAACGAGCAGTACTTC.

This clone was recorded a few times. The genes are TRBV2 and TRBJ1-3; no clear D. V was pared by 3 bases and J by 7 bases, with 10 bases between. The CDR3 runs to 13 residues. Germline CDR1 SNHLY, CDR2 FYNNEI. CDR3 in amino acids: CASSEGETNTIYF. As DNA, the CDR3 is TGTGCCAGCAGTGAGGGCGAAACGAACACCATATATTTT.

The genes are TRBV5-6 and TRBJ1-1, with D perhaps matching TRBD1 (5 bases). Germline CDR1 reads SGHDT; CDR2 reads YYEEEE. The CDR3 contains 13 residues. Trimming took off 2 bases at V and 6 bases at J, with 11 bases between the two ends. CDR3 nucleotide sequence: TGTGCCAGCAGCTTTCAGGGAATGGCTGAAGCTTTCTTT. Residues: CASSFQGMAEAFF.

V gene TRBV2 combines with J gene TRBJ2-3; D ambiguous. In germline, CDR1 is SNHLY, CDR2 FYNNEI. The CDR3 is made up of 12 amino acids. Deletions cut 6 bases from V and 6 bases from J, with 10 bases between. The CDR3 DNA is TGTGCCAGCAGGGAGACTGGTGATACGCAGTATTTT. Its translation: CASRETGDTQYF.

The chain combines TRBV5-4 with TRBJ1-2; 10 bases are shared with TRBD1. Germline-derived CDR1 and CDR2 are SGHNT and YYREEE (reference sequence). The V and J ends lost 4 bases and 5 bases, in that order; junction bases with no gene match: 5. The CDR3 sequence is 14 residues long. DNA for the CDR3: TGTGCCAGCAGCACGACAGGGGGCCGGTATGGCTACACCTTC. The encoded protein is CASSTTGGRYGYTF.

In the case of this clone: An end of the junction differs from the germline gene, which may be a read error. The chain recombines TRBV7-7 with TRBJ2-7; no firm D call. The CDR3 runs 14 residues. Looked up from germline, CDR1 is SSHAT and CDR2 is FNYEAQ (reference sequence). The CDR3 sequence is CASSLNANSYEQYF. For the CDR3, the DNA is TGTGCTAGCAGCTTAAACGCCAATTCCTACGAGCAGTACTTC.

The chain joins TRBV29-1 to TRBJ1-4, with 11 positions matching TRBD1. CDR1 is SQVTM, CDR2 ANQGSEA, per germline. CDR3 length: 13 residues. V was pared by 6 bases and J by 8 bases, with 5 bases of the junction left unmatched. The DNA of the CDR3 is TGCAGCGTCGGGACAGGGGGGGTCGAAAAACTGTTTTTT. Translation: CSVGTGGVEKLFF.

A single count supports this clone. The chain links TRBV27 to TRBJ1-5; D unclear. The CDR3 sequence is 16 residues long. Trimming left V 1 base short and J 2 bases short, with 12 bases between. The germline V gene has CDR1 MNHEY and CDR2 SMNVEV (reference sequence). The DNA of the CDR3 is TGTGCCAGCAGTTTATTGTCCGGCGAGGGCAATCAGCCCCAGCATTTT. The encoded protein is CASSLLSGEGNQPQHF.

The chain links TRBV2 to TRBJ1-1, with D perhaps TRBD1 (6 bases). The CDR3 is made up of 15 amino acids. Germline CDR1 SNHLY, CDR2 FYNNEI. Trimming cost V 3 bases and J 7 bases, with 18 bases left between them. The CDR3 here is CASSEASRGRLEAFF. The CDR3 DNA reads as TGTGCCAGCAGTGAGGCGAGCAGGGGCCGTCTTGAAGCTTTCTTT.

In this sample, this clone turned up once. The chain is built from TRBV10-3 and TRBJ2-3; the D gene is possibly TRBD2 (6 bases). V was cut by 2 bases and J by 8 bases, with 14 bases left in between. The CDR3 runs 14 residues. The germline CDR1 and CDR2 sequences are ENHRY and SYGVKD. This CDR3 is CAISEIGGLITQYF. The CDR3 DNA follows: TGTGCCATCAGTGAGATCGGGGGACTTATTACGCAGTATTTT.

Here the CDR3 reads CASSLLQETQYF. CDR3 nucleotides: TGTGCCAGCAGTTTATTACAAGAGACCCAGTACTTC. The rearrangement uses TRBV28 and TRBJ2-5; D gene uncertain. From germline, CDR1 is MDHEN and CDR2 SYDVKM. The CDR3 runs 12 residues. The germline V and J ends were trimmed by 1 base and 2 bases, with 2 bases remaining between them.

The V gene is TRBV2, the J gene TRBJ1-5, with D possibly being TRBD1 (6 bases). The CDR3 extends over 15 amino acids. Germline assignment: CDR1 SNHLY and CDR2 FYNNEI. The V and J ends lost 6 bases and 3 bases respectively, with 15 bases between them. The CDR3 here is CASSGDRYNNQPQHF. CDR3 nucleotides: TGTGCCAGCAGCGGCGACAGGTATAACAATCAGCCCCAGCATTTT.

The chain couples TRBV2 to TRBJ2-7; 9 nucleotides match TRBD2. Trimming cost V 4 bases and J 3 bases; bases outside gene matches: 7. The CDR3 runs to 15 residues. CDR1 SNHLY and CDR2 FYNNEI come from the germline V gene. CDR3 sequence (DNA): TGTGCCAGCAGTGTAAAGCGGGGGGCTGGCTACGAGCAGTACTTC. Translation gives CASSVKRGAGYEQYF.

This clone appeared a few times. The CDR3 region has the DNA TGTGCCAGCAGTAAGACAGGAGGCCGTACTGAAGCTTTCTTT. It is translated as CASSKTGGRTEAFF. J is TRBJ1-1 and V is TRBV27, with D tentatively TRBD1 (6 bases). In germline, CDR1 is MNHEY, CDR2 SMNVEV (reference sequence). CDR3 length: 14 amino acids. Trimming took 5 bases from V and 5 from J, leaving 15 bases between them.

The V gene is TRBV7-9, the J gene TRBJ2-7; D not resolved. Germline lookup yields CDR1 SEHNR and CDR2 FQNEAQ (reference sequence). The CDR3 sequence is 13 residues long. The V gene lost 1 base and the J gene lost 0 bases, with 4 bases spanning the gap. CDR3 amino acids: CASSLVASYEQYF. The CDR3 DNA reads as TGTGCCAGCAGCTTAGTCGCCTCCTACGAGCAGTACTTC.

The V call is TRBV9, the J call TRBJ2-1; TRBD2 agrees at 7 bases. CDR1 and CDR2 from the germline V gene are SGDLS and YYNGEE. This CDR3 comprises 15 residues. The ends lost 3 bases at V and 0 bases at J; junction bases unmatched: 3. The DNA for the CDR3 is TGTGCCAGCAGCGATGGGAGGGGCTCCTACAATGAGCAGTTCTTC. Amino acid sequence: CASSDGRGSYNEQFF.

The genes are TRBV6-6 and TRBJ2-7, with D possibly being TRBD2 (7 bases). V was clipped by 0 bases and J by 3 bases, with 15 bases between them. This CDR3 has 16 amino acids. Germline V CDR1 and CDR2: MNHNY, SVGAGI (reference sequence). CDR3 DNA sequence: TGTGCCAGCAGTTACTCTGGGGAGGGGGGAATCTACGAGCAGTACTTC. Its translation: CASSYSGEGGIYEQYF.

V is TRBV7-9 and J is TRBJ2-3, with D unclear. Germline loops: CDR1 SEHNR, CDR2 FQNEAQ (reference sequence). The CDR3 spans 13 residues. Deletions cut 3 bases from V and 4 bases from J, with 8 bases between. CDR3 sequence reads: CASSFSIPDTQYF. The CDR3 DNA reads as TGTGCCAGCAGCTTTAGCATCCCAGATACGCAGTATTTT.

CDR3 nucleotide sequence: TGTGCCAGCAGCAAATCAAACAGGGGAGGTTCCTACGAGCAGTACTTC. As protein: CASSKSNRGGSYEQYF. J is TRBJ2-7 and V is TRBV21-1; the table's D call, TRBD1, has no DNA check behind it. TRBV21-1 is a pseudogene segment. This CDR3 comprises 16 residues.

This chain uses TRBV5-6 with TRBJ1-3; D is unclear. The germline CDR1 and CDR2 sequences are SGHDT and YYEEEE. The CDR3 length is 14 residues. Trimming took 2 bases from V and 0 from J, leaving 6 bases between them. The CDR3 DNA is TGTGCCAGCAGCTTATGGGGCTCTGGAAACACCATATATTTT. Its translation is CASSLWGSGNTIYF.

V and J are TRBV13 and TRBJ2-1; perhaps TRBD2 as D (6 bases). Germline CDR1 and CDR2: PRHDT and FYEKMQ (reference sequence). The CDR3 is 16 residues long. V shed 6 bases and J shed 2 bases, with 17 bases lying between them. Here the CDR3 DNA reads TGTGCCAGCAGTCCAGGACTATCGGGCGCCTACAATGAGCAGTTCTTC. Translation gives CASSPGLSGAYNEQFF.

This clone was observed once. The chain is built from TRBV19 and TRBJ1-6, with D tentatively TRBD1 (5 bases). With 5 bases removed from V and 7 bases from J, the gap between germline ends came to 9 bases. Germline assignment: CDR1 LNHDA and CDR2 SQIVND (reference sequence). CDR3 size: 13 residues. The CDR3 sequence: CASSWEGNSPLHF. CDR3 sequence (DNA): TGTGCCAGTAGTTGGGAGGGGAATTCACCCCTCCACTTT.